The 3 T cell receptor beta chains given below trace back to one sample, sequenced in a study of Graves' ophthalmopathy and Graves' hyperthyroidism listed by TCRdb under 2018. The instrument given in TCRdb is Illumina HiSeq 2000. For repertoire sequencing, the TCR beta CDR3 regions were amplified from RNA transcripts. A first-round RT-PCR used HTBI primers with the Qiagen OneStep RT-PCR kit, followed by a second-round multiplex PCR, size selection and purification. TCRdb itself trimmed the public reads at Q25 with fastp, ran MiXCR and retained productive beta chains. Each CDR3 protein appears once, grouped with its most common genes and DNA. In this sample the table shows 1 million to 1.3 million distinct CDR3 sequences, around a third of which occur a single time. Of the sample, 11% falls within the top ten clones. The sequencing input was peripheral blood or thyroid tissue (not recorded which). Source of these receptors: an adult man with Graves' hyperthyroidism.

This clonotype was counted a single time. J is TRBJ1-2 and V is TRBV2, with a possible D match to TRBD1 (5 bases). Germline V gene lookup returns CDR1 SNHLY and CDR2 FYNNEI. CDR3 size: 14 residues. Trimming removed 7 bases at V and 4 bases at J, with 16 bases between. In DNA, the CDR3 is TGTGCCAGCATGCTGGGACGGAAATCCTATGGCTACACCTTC. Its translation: CASMLGRKSYGYTF.

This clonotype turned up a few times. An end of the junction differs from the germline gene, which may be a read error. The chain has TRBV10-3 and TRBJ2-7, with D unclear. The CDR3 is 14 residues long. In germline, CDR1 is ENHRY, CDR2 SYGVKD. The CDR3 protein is CASSSMDPLYEQYF. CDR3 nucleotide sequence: TGTGCCAGCAGTTCCATGGACCCCCTCTACGAGCAGTACTTC.

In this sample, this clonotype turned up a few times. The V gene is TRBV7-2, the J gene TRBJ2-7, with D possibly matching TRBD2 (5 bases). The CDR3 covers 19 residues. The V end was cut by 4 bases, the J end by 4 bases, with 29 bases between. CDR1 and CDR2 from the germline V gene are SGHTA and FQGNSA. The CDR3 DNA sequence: TGTGCCAGCAGCTCGACCGGGGAGCTGCCGAATCCCCCCCTTTACGAGCAGTACTTC. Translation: CASSSTGELPNPPLYEQYF.